Here is one T cell receptor (beta chain) with its context. Measured with immunoSEQ multiplex PCR; TCRdb has only the in-frame clones, and not every one. The table lists 80,000 to 100,000 clones, more than 75% of them singletons, with about 20% in the top ten. Germline CDR1 is LNHDA and CDR2 is SQIVND (reference sequence). The V segment lost 9 bases and the J segment 1 base; nucleotides outside the gene matches: 12. CDR3 length: 16 amino acids. The data derive from a study of blood T cell repertoires in COVID-19. The rearrangement joins TRBV19 to TRBJ2-1, with 7 bases aligning to TRBD2. The sequenced sample consisted of peripheral blood. The clonotype comes from a human donor in a cohort sampled during active COVID-19. In nucleotides, the CDR3 is TGTGCCAGCTCGAACTTAGGACTAGAATCCTACAATGAGCAGTTCTTC. This encodes CASSNLGLESYNEQFF.